This TCR beta chain was captured in a study of blood T cell repertoires in COVID-19. Overall study context: Researchers got acute and convalescent COVID-19 samples from the United States, Italy and Spain. The cDNA or gDNA used as material had been derived from T cells, B-cell-depleted T cells, or PBMCs.

Measured with immunoSEQ multiplex PCR; TCRdb has only the in-frame clones, and not every one. This sample has just over 300,000 clones, with over 80% found just once. The CDR3 spans 15 residues. Between the trimmed V and J ends, which lost 5 bases and 0 bases, there was a span of 11 bases. The germline V gene has CDR1 SGHTA and CDR2 FQGTGA. This rearrangement joins TRBV7-3 to TRBJ2-1; possibly TRBD2 for D (5 bases). The source is a woman aged 18-29 years who had recovered from COVID-19. The sample consisted of PBMCs or T cells enriched from blood (not recorded which). In nucleotides, the CDR3 is TGTGCCAGCAGCCTAGGACTTTCCTCCTACAATGAGCAGTTCTTC. Amino acids: CASSLGLSSYNEQFF.